Listed here is a single T cell receptor beta chain. Its antigen specificity is not known. Per-nucleotide qualities are absent, and no much larger clonotype sits a single base away. Library prep was done by the immunoSEQ multiplex PCR assay. The authors processed their data as follows. A statistical classification framework was developed to diagnose cytomegalovirus status using the catalog of TCR beta chain sequences. Held by TCRdb, this immuneACCESS table contains in-frame sequences only and omits some clones. Under half of the omission traces to an unresolved V gene where checked; the cause of the rest is unknown. V and J calls and clone size come straight from that table; D and trimming were deduced from the DNA. The sample table lists about 160,000 clones, 65% to 90% of them with a count of one. The top ten clonotypes cover approximately 2% of the sample. CDR1 and CDR2 are drawn from the germline V gene (reference sequence): DFQATT, SNEGSKA. The CDR3 runs 11 amino acids, cysteine and phenylalanine included. The DNA shown is the 33-base CDR3, in frame from base 1. The trim is 5 bases for V and 0 bases for J, with a gap of 4 bases between the germline ends.

The source of the sample is a study of cytomegalovirus exposure and HLA in healthy donors (TCRdb year 2017). Describing the broader study: According to a later analysis, one platform produced both the 120 validation repertoires and the approximately 670 repertoires of the first cohort. The aim of the study was to test whether cataloging public T cell receptors could identify signatures of past pathogen exposure. A separate validation cohort of 100 to 150 different subjects was used in addition to the roughly 670-subject first cohort. The study combined high-throughput TCR immunosequencing, statistical association of individual TCRs with disease status, and machine learning to predict cytomegalovirus infection status. Broad study findings and their caveats: Across donors, most TCR sequences were observed very rarely, whereas some public TCRs were present in many individuals. In vitro tests confirmed that a few of the cytomegalovirus-associated TCR beta chains recognize cytomegalovirus antigens. It was suggested by the authors that the approach could potentially be generalized to other disease states and immunological phenotypes. A later analysis lacked HLA typing for the validation cohort, so it scored co-occurrence in that cohort across all 120 repertoires. In the study, 150 to 200 TCR beta chains were listed as associated with cytomegalovirus. Of the cluster scores, roughly 93% were above 0 in a later analysis, which found that TCRs clustered in the first cohort also tended to co-occur in the roughly 130 validation repertoires. In both the original and validation cohorts, the classifier was reported to diagnose cytomegalovirus status with high specificity and sensitivity.

The donors were included in the validation cohort of over a hundred subjects, a group kept apart from the roughly 670-subject first cohort. Sequenced input: PBMCs. The TCR was taken from a woman between 18 and 29 years old in good health and CMV-seronegative. Here the chain combines TRBV20-1 and TRBJ1-2, with the D segment identity uncertain. The CDR3 region reads CSAQANYGYTF. The DNA sequence reads TGCAGTGCTCAGGCTAACTATGGCTACACCTTC.